The 27 T cell receptor beta chains below all came from one sample that was sequenced in a study of cytomegalovirus exposure and HLA in healthy donors. Only in-frame clones appear in the TCRdb table, and some are missing; sequencing was by immunoSEQ multiplex PCR. In the table there are over 150,000 clones, about 86% of which are singletons. The sample was PBMCs. The source of these receptors is a human donor in good health.

This clone has just one count. This chain connects TRBV25-1 to TRBJ2-3, with D possibly TRBD2 on 6 matching bases. The V end lost 10 bases, the J end lost 3 bases, and 17 bases lay between the germline ends. Germline V gene lookup returns CDR1 MGHDK and CDR2 SYGVNS. The CDR3 runs to 14 residues. CDR3 sequence (DNA): TGTGCCACCGGGTCGGCGGGGCATACAGATACGCAGTATTTT. Amino acid sequence: CATGSAGHTDTQYF.

The V gene is TRBV19, the J gene TRBJ1-1; no firm D call. V gave up 8 bases and J gave up 4 bases, with 8 bases separating them. The germline V gene encodes CDR1 LNHDA and CDR2 SQIVND (reference sequence). The CDR3 spans 11 residues. The CDR3 DNA sequence: TGTGCCAGTCATGGAGGCACTGAAGCTTTCTTT. This encodes CASHGGTEAFF.

The table lists this clone with a count of one. The V and J genes are TRBV7-2 and TRBJ1-2; 9 bases map to TRBD1. V was pared by 1 base and J by 3 bases, with 3 bases of the junction left unmatched. This CDR3 has 15 amino acids. The V gene's germline CDR1 is SGHTA and CDR2 FQGNSA. CDR3 nucleotides: TGTGCCAGCAGCTTAGAACAGGGGGCGGACTATGGCTACACCTTC. This codes for CASSLEQGADYGYTF.

This rearrangement joins TRBV9 to TRBJ2-1, with 10 bases that match TRBD2. The ends lost 0 bases at V and 10 bases at J; junction bases unmatched: 7. There are 15 residues in the CDR3. Germline V lookup: CDR1 SGDLS, CDR2 YYNGEE. As DNA, the CDR3 is TGTGCCAGCAGCGTAGGAATAGCGGGGGGAAGAGAGCAGTTCTTC. Translated, it gives CASSVGIAGGREQFF.

The gene calls are TRBV4-1 and TRBJ2-5, with 12 positions matching TRBD2. The CDR3 loop spans 17 amino acids. CDR1 is MGHRA and CDR2 is YSYEKL in the germline V gene. Trimming at V came to 3 bases and at J to 5 bases, leaving 10 bases not matched to a gene. The CDR3 DNA reads as TGCGCCAGCAGCCAGCGGGGGACTAGCGGGTTCTGGGAGACCCAGTACTTC. Translated, it gives CASSQRGTSGFWETQYF.

The genes are TRBV7-2 and TRBJ2-7; 8 nucleotides align to TRBD1. Looked up from germline, CDR1 is SGHTA and CDR2 is FQGNSA. V shed 1 base, J shed 6 bases, and the junction held 5 bases outside the gene matches. The CDR3 sequence is 14 residues long. CDR3 bases: TGTGCCAGCAGCTTAGGGACAGGGAGTCTCGAGCAGTACTTC. Protein product: CASSLGTGSLEQYF.

This chain links TRBV2 with TRBJ1-2, with a weak D call TRBD1 (6 bases). Trimming left V 6 bases short and J 8 bases short, with 13 bases between. CDR1 SNHLY and CDR2 FYNNEI come from the germline V gene. This CDR3 contains 12 residues. The CDR3 nucleotides read TGTGCCAGCAGGGACAGTTTAAGGGGCTACACCTTC. Its protein product is CASRDSLRGYTF.

The gene calls are TRBV30 and TRBJ1-1, with 11 bases identical to TRBD1. V lost 3 bases, J lost 4 bases, and 7 bases stayed unmatched. The CDR3 is made up of 15 amino acids. Germline V gene sequence: CDR1 GTSNPN, CDR2 SVGIG (reference sequence). The CDR3 bases are TGTGCCTGGAGGGAAGGGGGGACAGGGGGCACTGAAGCTTTCTTT. Residues: CAWREGGTGGTEAFF.

The CDR3 DNA reads TGTGCCAGCAGCTTAACGTCGGACAATGAGCAGTTCTTC. Translating gives CASSLTSDNEQFF. The genes are TRBV7-3 and TRBJ2-1, with D unclear. The V and J ends lost 0 bases and 5 bases respectively, with 5 bases between them. Germline assignment: CDR1 SGHTA and CDR2 FQGTGA. CDR3 size: 13 residues.

This clone was detected only once. The chain has TRBV5-1 and TRBJ2-1; 7 nucleotides agree with TRBD2. Trimming took 6 bases from V and 14 from J; bases not matched to a gene: 20. CDR1 is SGHRS and CDR2 is YFSETQ in the germline V gene. This CDR3 contains 15 residues. The CDR3 DNA follows: TGCGCCAGCACTCCCCATCCGCTAGCGGAAGGGGACGAGTTCTTC. It encodes CASTPHPLAEGDEFF.

This clone has only a few counts. The V and J genes are TRBV27 and TRBJ1-2; D may be TRBD1 (6 bases). The CDR3 has 13 amino acids. The germline gives CDR1 MNHEY, CDR2 SMNVEV (reference sequence). Trimming removed 3 bases from V and 8 bases from J, with 13 bases in between. DNA of the CDR3: TGTGCCAGCAGTTTTCGAGGGGGTAACGGCTACACCTTC. It is translated as CASSFRGGNGYTF.

The rearrangement links TRBV28 to TRBJ1-2; 11 bases map to TRBD1. J was trimmed by 4 bases and V by 3 bases; bases with no gene match: 7. The CDR3 consists of 16 residues. The germline V gene encodes CDR1 MDHEN and CDR2 SYDVKM. The CDR3 DNA sequence: TGTGCCAGCAGTTTGGGGGGGACAGGGGGTCCCTATGGCTACACCTTC. Encoded protein: CASSLGGTGGPYGYTF.

V and J are TRBV18 and TRBJ1-2, with unresolved D. V lost 2 bases and J 6 bases, leaving 13 bases between the germline ends. The CDR3 is 14 amino acids. The germline V gene encodes CDR1 KGHSH and CDR2 LQKENI. The CDR3 loop reads CASSPKRQFNGYTF. Written as DNA, the CDR3 is TGTGCCAGCTCACCAAAGCGGCAGTTCAATGGCTACACCTTC.

V is TRBV9 and J is TRBJ2-5; D might be TRBD1 (6 bases). This CDR3 has 16 amino acids. The germline CDR1 and CDR2 sequences are SGDLS and YYNGEE. The V end lost 0 bases, the J end lost 5 bases, and 17 bases lay between the germline ends. DNA of the CDR3: TGTGCCAGCAGCGTAGCGGCAGGGGCGGACTGGGAGACCCAGTACTTC. As protein: CASSVAAGADWETQYF.

The genes are TRBV19 and TRBJ2-5, with D possibly TRBD1 on 6 matching bases. The CDR3 sequence is 12 residues long. Looked up from germline, CDR1 is LNHDA and CDR2 is SQIVND (reference sequence). The ends were cut back, 6 bases at V and 2 bases at J, with 7 bases in the middle. CDR3 nucleotides: TGTGCCAGTAGGACAGGTCAAGAGACCCAGTACTTC. Translated, it gives CASRTGQETQYF.

The gene calls are TRBV28 and TRBJ1-1; D not resolved. CDR3 length: 13 residues. V was pared by 4 bases and J by 11 bases, with 17 bases between. Germline values: CDR1 MDHEN, CDR2 SYDVKM. CDR3 protein: CASSSQPDNEAFF. The DNA for the CDR3 is TGTGCCAGCAGTTCCCAACCAGACAACGAGGCTTTCTTT.

This clone was counted once. This chain uses TRBV5-1 with TRBJ2-5, with 7 bases identical to TRBD1. The CDR3 contains 15 residues. Germline V gives CDR1 SGHRS, CDR2 YFSETQ. V lost 1 base and J lost 2; bases outside the gene matches: 5. CDR3 region: CASSLMGQLQETQYF. CDR3 DNA: TGCGCCAGCAGCTTGATGGGACAGCTTCAAGAGACCCAGTACTTC.

The rearrangement uses TRBV7-9 and TRBJ2-4; D may be TRBD1 (6 bases). The germline V and J ends were trimmed by 5 bases and 16 bases, with 24 bases remaining between them. In germline, CDR1 is SEHNR, CDR2 FQNEAQ (reference sequence). The CDR3 totals 14 residues. The CDR3 bases are TGTGCCAGCAGCCCAGGGCCAGGGGTAGGCATTTTATACTTC. Residues: CASSPGPGVGILYF.

The chain couples TRBV28 to TRBJ2-2, with 11 nucleotides matching TRBD2. With V trimmed by 5 bases and J by 0 bases, 2 bases remained unmatched. Germline values: CDR1 MDHEN, CDR2 SYDVKM. The CDR3 sequence is 16 residues long. The CDR3 spells CASSLGLAANTGELFF. CDR3 DNA sequence: TGTGCCAGCAGTCTGGGACTAGCGGCGAACACCGGGGAGCTGTTTTTT.

This chain links TRBV10-1 with TRBJ1-6, with TRBD1 as a possible D gene (5 bases). V lost 8 bases, J lost 7 bases, and 24 bases lay in between. This CDR3 spans 17 amino acids. Germline values: CDR1 WNHNN, CDR2 SYGVQD (reference sequence). The CDR3 nucleotides are TGCGCCAGCGGGGTAGCCTCTGTTTGGGACTCCAATTCACCCCTCCACTTT. Encoded protein: CASGVASVWDSNSPLHF.

The CDR3 loop reads CASSSASGGRAFF. The CDR3 coding sequence is TGTGCCAGCAGCTCCGCTAGCGGGGGGCGAGCTTTCTTT. V and J are TRBV5-6 and TRBJ1-1; TRBD1 might be the D (6 bases). CDR1 SGHDT and CDR2 YYEEEE come from the germline V gene. V lost 3 bases and J lost 10, with 16 bases in between. The CDR3 contains 13 residues.

The chain recombines TRBV7-8 with TRBJ1-5; a weak D match, TRBD1 (6 bases). V was shortened by 3 bases and J by 0 bases, with 15 bases between the two germline ends. There are 17 residues in the CDR3. The germline V gene encodes CDR1 SGHVS and CDR2 FQNEAQ. The CDR3 reads CASSFKGGVGSNQPQHF. DNA for the CDR3: TGTGCCAGCAGCTTTAAAGGGGGGGTGGGTAGCAATCAGCCCCAGCATTTT.

This clone was detected once. The V and J genes are TRBV19 and TRBJ1-2; 9 bases agree with TRBD1. CDR1 and CDR2 (germline): LNHDA, SQIVND (reference sequence). The J segment lost 4 bases and the V segment lost 3 bases, leaving 9 bases of the junction unmatched. This CDR3 is 16 amino acids long. The CDR3 DNA reads TGTGCCAGTAGTATGCAATGGCAGGACAGGGGCTATGGCTACACCTTC. Protein sequence: CASSMQWQDRGYGYTF.

The chain recombines TRBV27 with TRBJ2-1; TRBD2 aligns across 10 bases. In germline, CDR1 is MNHEY, CDR2 SMNVEV (reference sequence). Trimming cost V 6 bases and J 9 bases; bases outside gene matches: 23. The CDR3 covers 19 residues. Here the CDR3 reads CASRFSWQREGQGAAEQFF. The CDR3 DNA sequence: TGTGCCAGCAGATTTAGCTGGCAGCGGGAGGGCCAAGGGGCGGCTGAGCAGTTCTTC.

This clone was observed once. The V call is TRBV6-5, the J call TRBJ1-2; the match to TRBD1 covers 9 bases. In germline, CDR1 is MNHEY, CDR2 SVGAGI. Trimming removed 1 base from V and 1 base from J; junction bases left unmatched: 1. This CDR3 is built from 15 residues. The CDR3 sequence: CASSYLGQGNYGYTF. The CDR3 DNA follows: TGTGCCAGCAGTTACTTGGGACAGGGTAACTATGGCTACACCTTC.

The chain combines TRBV4-1 with TRBJ2-1; no clear D. V dropped 4 bases and J dropped 4 bases, with 11 bases sitting between them. Germline V gene data show CDR1 as MGHRA and CDR2 as YSYEKL. This CDR3 has 14 residues. CDR3 DNA: TGCGCCAGCAGCCGCAGACTGACGTACAATGAGCAGTTCTTC. Its translation is CASSRRLTYNEQFF.

This clone appeared once. The chain is built from TRBV9 and TRBJ2-3; 9 nucleotides agree with TRBD2. The V and J ends lost 0 bases and 4 bases, in that order; junction bases with no gene match: 3. The CDR3 is made up of 15 amino acids. CDR1 and CDR2 (germline): SGDLS, YYNGEE. CDR3 DNA: TGTGCCAGCAGCGTAGTTGCGGGGGGGCCAGATACGCAGTATTTT. This encodes CASSVVAGGPDTQYF.